Ten or more counts support the clone carrying this T cell receptor beta chain. The antigen remains undetermined. The CDR3 loop spans 14 amino acids. Germline loops: CDR1 SGHAT, CDR2 FQNNGV. Trimming stripped 5 bases from V and 6 bases from J, with 16 bases between. This specimen comes from a study of T cells in Graves' hyperthyroidism and ophthalmopathy. General study results and limits: Blood also showed most of the thyroid clonotypes that were expanded above 0.001.

RNA transcripts were the template for amplifying TCR beta CDR3 regions. The HTBI primer set was used in a first-round RT-PCR of the TCR CDR3. From the multiplex PCR reads, TCRdb called clonotypes with MiXCR, one entry per CDR3 protein. The table lists hundreds of thousands of distinct CDR3 sequences, around 16% of them singletons. Each patient was aged 18 to 65 and had newly diagnosed hyperthyroidism of under 2 months' duration. Patients were excluded for uncontrolled infection, other autoimmune disease, pregnancy or lactation. PBMCs stemmed from about 9.7 ml fresh peripheral blood. This sequence originates from a woman between 18 and 30 years old with Graves' hyperthyroidism. The rearrangement links TRBV11-2 to TRBJ1-1, with a possible D match to TRBD1 (5 bases). Sequenced sample: blood. The CDR3 is CASSPQGGTSEAFF. In DNA form, the CDR3 reads TGTGCCAGCAGCCCGCAGGGTGGGACTTCTGAAGCTTTCTTT.